This TCR beta chain appears in the sequencing data of a study of blood T cell repertoires in COVID-19. As for the study in general: Sites in the United States, Italy and Spain provided acute and convalescent COVID-19 samples.

Per germline, CDR1 SGHRS and CDR2 YFSETQ. V was pared by 0 bases and J by 9 bases, with 7 bases of the junction left unmatched. This CDR3 contains 16 residues. TCRdb keeps only in-frame clones here, not all; method: immunoSEQ multiplex PCR. The sample records about 140,000 clones, around 78% being singletons. The V gene is TRBV5-1, the J gene TRBJ1-6, with 9 bases lining up with TRBD1. The sequence was obtained from a woman of 80 years or more with active or convalescent COVID-19. Sequenced sample: peripheral blood. In nucleotides, the CDR3 is TGCGCCAGCAGCTTGGGGGATGGGACAGGGACTTCACCCCTCCACTTT. Translated, it gives CASSLGDGTGTSPLHF.